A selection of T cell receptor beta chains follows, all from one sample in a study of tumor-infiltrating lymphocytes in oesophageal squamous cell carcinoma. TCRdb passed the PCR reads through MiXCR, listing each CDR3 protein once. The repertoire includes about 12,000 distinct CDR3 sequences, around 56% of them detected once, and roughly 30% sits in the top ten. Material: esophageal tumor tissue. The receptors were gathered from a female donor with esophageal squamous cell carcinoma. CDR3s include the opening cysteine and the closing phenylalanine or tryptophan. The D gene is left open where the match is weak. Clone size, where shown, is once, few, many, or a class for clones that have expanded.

cdr3_aa: CAISMNGEQFF; cdr3_nt: TGTGCCATCAGTATGAATGGTGAGCAGTTCTTC; d_call: .; clone_size: .; j_call: TRBJ2-1; v_call: TRBV10-3
cdr3_aa: CASSPTIGELFF; cdr3_nt: TGTGCCAGCAGCCCTACGATCGGGGAGCTGTTTTTT; d_call: .; clone_size: many; j_call: TRBJ2-2; v_call: TRBV7-8
cdr3_aa: CASSEHPGSGANVLTF; cdr3_nt: TGCGCCAGCAGTGAGCATCCGGGATCTGGGGCCAACGTCCTGACTTTC; d_call: .; clone_size: .; j_call: TRBJ2-6; v_call: TRBV10-2
cdr3_aa: CASSDIDRVTAGANVLTF; cdr3_nt: TGTGCCAGCAGCGATATAGACAGAGTTACAGCTGGGGCCAACGTCCTGACTTTC; d_call: .; clone_size: once; j_call: TRBJ2-6; v_call: TRBV12-3/TRBV12-4
cdr3_aa: CASSLALGGGQGTEAFF; cdr3_nt: TGTGCCAGCAGCTTAGCGCTGGGGGGCGGGCAGGGCACTGAAGCTTTCTTT; d_call: .; clone_size: .; j_call: TRBJ1-1; v_call: TRBV7-8
cdr3_aa: CASRGTGGTPNYGYTF; cdr3_nt: TGTGCCAGCAGGGGGACAGGGGGGACCCCAAACTATGGCTACACCTTC; d_call: TRBD1; clone_size: .; j_call: TRBJ1-2; v_call: TRBV6-1
cdr3_aa: CASSLGNSGLGSETQYF; cdr3_nt: TGTGCCAGCAGCTTAGGAAATAGCGGGCTTGGTTCAGAGACCCAGTACTTC; d_call: TRBD2; clone_size: many; j_call: TRBJ2-5; v_call: TRBV11-2
cdr3_aa: CASSRGQLETQYF; cdr3_nt: TGTGCCAGCAGCCGAGGACAGTTAGAGACCCAGTACTTC; d_call: .; clone_size: .; j_call: TRBJ2-5; v_call: TRBV7-6
cdr3_aa: CASSLAGDEQYF; cdr3_nt: TGTGCCAGCAGCTTAGCTGGGGACGAGCAGTACTTC; d_call: .; clone_size: .; j_call: TRBJ2-7; v_call: TRBV7-9
cdr3_aa: CASSFSPDHNEQFF; cdr3_nt: TGTGCTAGCAGCTTCTCCCCCGACCACAATGAGCAGTTCTTC; d_call: .; clone_size: .; j_call: TRBJ2-1; v_call: TRBV7-6
cdr3_aa: CASSAPGTVHLNEQFF; cdr3_nt: TGTGCCAGCAGCGCCCCCGGGACAGTCCACCTCAATGAGCAGTTCTTC; d_call: TRBD1; clone_size: .; j_call: TRBJ2-1; v_call: TRBV7-8
cdr3_aa: CASSERWTEAFF; cdr3_nt: TGTGCCAGCAGTGAACGCTGGACTGAAGCTTTCTTT; d_call: .; clone_size: few; j_call: TRBJ1-1; v_call: TRBV6-1
cdr3_aa: CASSQGAGTAPYEQYF; cdr3_nt: TGTGCCAGCAGTCAAGGCGCCGGGACAGCGCCCTACGAGCAGTACTTC; d_call: TRBD1; clone_size: .; j_call: TRBJ2-7; v_call: TRBV7-2
cdr3_aa: CASSYLHRTNSPLHF; cdr3_nt: TGTGCCAGCAGTTACCTGCACAGGACTAATTCACCCCTCCACTTT; d_call: .; clone_size: .; j_call: TRBJ1-6; v_call: TRBV6-6
cdr3_aa: CASSLDNNEQFF; cdr3_nt: TGTGCCAGCAGCCTGGACAACAATGAGCAGTTCTTC; d_call: .; clone_size: .; j_call: TRBJ2-1; v_call: TRBV11-3
cdr3_aa: CASSPLAGEGFDTQYF; cdr3_nt: TGTGCCAGCAGTCCCCTAGCGGGAGAAGGTTTCGATACGCAGTATTTT; d_call: TRBD2; clone_size: .; j_call: TRBJ2-3; v_call: TRBV28
cdr3_aa: CASSSTSGNSYNEQFF; cdr3_nt: TGTGCCAGCAGCTCGACTAGCGGGAATTCCTACAATGAGCAGTTCTTC; d_call: TRBD2; clone_size: many; j_call: TRBJ2-1; v_call: TRBV28
cdr3_aa: CASSLGLLGKNIQYF; cdr3_nt: TGTGCCAGCAGCTTAGGATTATTAGGCAAAAACATTCAGTACTTC; d_call: .; clone_size: .; j_call: TRBJ2-4; v_call: TRBV7-2
cdr3_aa: CASSLGPPGGREKLFF; cdr3_nt: TGTGCCAGCAGCTTAGGCCCGCCAGGGGGGCGGGAAAAACTGTTTTTT; d_call: TRBD1; clone_size: .; j_call: TRBJ1-4; v_call: TRBV7-2
cdr3_aa: CASRDRGREQYF; cdr3_nt: TGTGCCAGCAGGGACAGGGGTCGCGAGCAGTACTTC; d_call: TRBD1; clone_size: .; j_call: TRBJ2-7; v_call: TRBV2
cdr3_aa: CASSLNGGTDEQFF; cdr3_nt: TGTGCCAGCAGCTTAAACGGGGGGACCGATGAGCAGTTCTTC; d_call: TRBD2; clone_size: .; j_call: TRBJ2-1; v_call: TRBV7-9
cdr3_aa: CAISDPGRSSYEQYF; cdr3_nt: TGTGCCATCAGTGACCCCGGACGGTCCTCCTACGAGCAGTACTTC; d_call: .; clone_size: medium-sized; j_call: TRBJ2-7; v_call: TRBV10-3
cdr3_aa: CASSLVAGGLSSYEQYF; cdr3_nt: TGTGCCAGCAGCTTAGTAGCGGGAGGCCTCAGCTCCTACGAGCAGTACTTC; d_call: TRBD2; clone_size: .; j_call: TRBJ2-7; v_call: TRBV7-9
cdr3_aa: CASSLTGQGIRAGFF; cdr3_nt: TGTGCCAGCAGCTTAACAGGCCAGGGAATAAGGGCCGGGTTCTTC; d_call: .; clone_size: .; j_call: TRBJ2-4; v_call: TRBV7-3
cdr3_aa: CASSLEEAEAFF; cdr3_nt: TGTGCCAGCAGTTTAGAAGAGGCTGAAGCTTTCTTT; d_call: .; clone_size: few; j_call: TRBJ1-1; v_call: TRBV12-3/TRBV12-4
cdr3_aa: CASSLARNEQFF; cdr3_nt: TGTGCCAGCAGCTTAGCTCGCAATGAGCAGTTCTTC; d_call: .; clone_size: .; j_call: TRBJ2-1; v_call: TRBV7-2
cdr3_aa: CASSGDRGGIETQYF; cdr3_nt: TGTGCCAGCAGCGGCGACAGGGGGGGAATAGAGACCCAGTACTTC; d_call: TRBD1; clone_size: .; j_call: TRBJ2-5; v_call: TRBV7-3
cdr3_aa: CASSLEGGGPYEQYF; cdr3_nt: TGTGCCAGCAGCTTAGAAGGTGGAGGGCCCTACGAGCAGTACTTC; d_call: .; clone_size: .; j_call: TRBJ2-7; v_call: TRBV7-9
cdr3_aa: CASSSRLAGGVDEQYF; cdr3_nt: TGTGCCAGCAGCTCGAGACTAGCGGGAGGCGTCGACGAGCAGTACTTC; d_call: TRBD2; clone_size: .; j_call: TRBJ2-7; v_call: TRBV7-6
cdr3_aa: CASSLGGILRAVLRF; cdr3_nt: .; d_call: .; clone_size: .; j_call: TRBJ2-5; v_call: TRBV28
cdr3_aa: CASRNPNEQYF; cdr3_nt: TGTGCCAGCAGAAATCCTAATGAGCAGTACTTC; d_call: .; clone_size: many; j_call: TRBJ2-7; v_call: TRBV6-1
cdr3_aa: CASSLSARAGGTYEQFF; cdr3_nt: TGCGCCAGCAGCTTATCCGCTAGAGCGGGAGGCACCTACGAGCAGTTCTTC; d_call: TRBD2; clone_size: .; j_call: TRBJ2-1; v_call: TRBV7-2
cdr3_aa: CASSPVGAEQFF; cdr3_nt: TGTGCCAGCAGCCCTGTGGGAGCGGAGCAGTTCTTC; d_call: .; clone_size: .; j_call: TRBJ2-1; v_call: TRBV7-4
cdr3_aa: CASSSRTGGGDTQYF; cdr3_nt: TGTGCCAGCAGCTCAAGGACAGGAGGGGGGGATACGCAGTATTTT; d_call: .; clone_size: .; j_call: TRBJ2-3; v_call: TRBV7-3
cdr3_aa: CASSLEPGRNQETQYF; cdr3_nt: TGTGCCAGCAGCTTAGAGCCAGGGCGTAACCAAGAGACCCAGTACTTC; d_call: .; clone_size: .; j_call: TRBJ2-5; v_call: TRBV7-6
cdr3_aa: CASSGSTGGDQPQHF; cdr3_nt: TGTGCCAGCAGTGGCTCAACAGGGGGCGATCAGCCCCAGCATTTT; d_call: TRBD1; clone_size: medium-sized; j_call: TRBJ1-5; v_call: TRBV6-1
cdr3_aa: CASSLSGYNEQYF; cdr3_nt: TGTGCCAGCAGCTTGAGCGGTTACAATGAGCAGTACTTC; d_call: .; clone_size: .; j_call: TRBJ2-7; v_call: TRBV7-2
cdr3_aa: CASSFSGTPNTEAFF; cdr3_nt: TGTGCCAGCAGTTTTTCGGGGACCCCAAACACTGAAGCTTTCTTT; d_call: .; clone_size: .; j_call: TRBJ1-1; v_call: TRBV12-3/TRBV12-4
cdr3_aa: CASSLAYGSLYEQYF; cdr3_nt: TGCGCCAGCAGCTTGGCGTACGGGAGTCTATACGAGCAGTACTTC; d_call: .; clone_size: .; j_call: TRBJ2-7; v_call: TRBV5-1